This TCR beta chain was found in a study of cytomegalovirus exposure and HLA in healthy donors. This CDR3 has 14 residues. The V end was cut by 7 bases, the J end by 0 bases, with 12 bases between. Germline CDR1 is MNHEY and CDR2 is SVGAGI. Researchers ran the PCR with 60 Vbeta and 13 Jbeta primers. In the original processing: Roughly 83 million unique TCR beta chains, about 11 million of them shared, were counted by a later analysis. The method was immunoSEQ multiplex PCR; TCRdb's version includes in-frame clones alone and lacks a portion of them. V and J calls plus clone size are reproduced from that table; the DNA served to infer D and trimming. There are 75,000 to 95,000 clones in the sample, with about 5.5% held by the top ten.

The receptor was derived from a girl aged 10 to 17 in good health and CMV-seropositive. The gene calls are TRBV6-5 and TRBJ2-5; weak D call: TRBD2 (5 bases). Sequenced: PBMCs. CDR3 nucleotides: TGTGCCAGCACCAACGGGGATAACCAAGAGACCCAGTACTTC. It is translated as CASTNGDNQETQYF.